The present entry profiles one TCR beta chain with its context. Its cognate antigen is unknown. This CDR3 has 15 residues. V lost 2 bases and J 3 bases, leaving 14 bases between the germline ends. Per germline, CDR1 MNHEY and CDR2 SMNVEV (reference sequence). The data originate from a study of T cell responses to AZD1222 COVID-19 vaccine. At the level of the study: Second-dose timings of about 4 or about 12 weeks were pooled. Study-level points and caveats: Only after the peak T cell response were repertoires sampled. There were vaccine-associated CD4 TCRs across spike, dominant at 160-218 and 743-854. With two AZD1222 doses given, Spike-specific TCR breadth and depth both rose.

TCRdb's table, derived via immunoSEQ multiplex PCR, lists solely in-frame clones and lacks some. The profile shows about 170,000 clones, 80% to 95% of them singletons. The genes are TRBV27 and TRBJ2-7; no clear D. Sequencing used peripheral blood, obtained on day 0 of AZD1222 vaccination. The TCR sequence derives from an adult in good health. CDR3 DNA sequence: TGTGCCAGCAGTTTAGTAGGTCAGTGGGTCTACGAGCAGTACTTC. It translates to CASSLVGQWVYEQYF.